The rows below give T cell receptor beta chains drawn from one sample of a study of PD-1 blockade in classical Hodgkin lymphoma. Sequencing used immunoSEQ multiplex PCR; TCRdb keeps in-frame clones, though not all of them. This sample has just over 25,000 clones, with around two thirds found just once. This specimen was peripheral blood mononuclear cells (PBMCs), taken before the second cycle of nivolumab. These receptors originate from a human donor with classical Hodgkin lymphoma. CDR3s include the opening cysteine and the closing phenylalanine or tryptophan. Each record gives: J gene, D gene, V gene, clone size, CDR3 DNA, CDR3 protein. D genes are given only for firm matches. Expanded clones are given a class, and other clones once, few, many or no size at all.

TRBJ2-7,.,TRBV23-1,many,TGCGCCAGCAGTCAAAGGTCTCAGGACTCCTACGAGCAGTACTTC,CASSQRSQDSYEQYF
TRBJ2-3,.,TRBV2,.,TGTGCCAGCAGTGAAGTAGCGCCGAGCACAGATACGCAGTATTTT,CASSEVAPSTDTQYF
TRBJ2-5,.,TRBV5-1,.,TGCGCCAGCAGCCCCGACCGAGAGACCCAGTACTTC,CASSPDRETQYF
TRBJ2-2,TRBD2,TRBV10-1,once,TGCGCCAGCAGGACCTGGGCCGTTGGGGGGGGAGGCGGGGAGCTGTTTTTT,CASRTWAVGGGGGELFF
TRBJ2-7,.,TRBV2,.,TGTGCCAGCAGGCAAGGTGGCGGCCACGAGCAGTACTTC,CASRQGGGHEQYF
TRBJ1-1,.,TRBV28,.,TGTGCCAGCAGTTTACTCGATGAAGCTTTCTTT,CASSLLDEAFF
TRBJ2-1,.,TRBV5-4,.,TGTGCCAGCAGCTTTAGGGCCGCGTACAATGAGCAGTTCTTC,CASSFRAAYNEQFF
TRBJ2-7,TRBD2,TRBV10-3,.,TGTGCCATCAGTGAGCCCCGGGGGGGGGTCTACGAGCAGTACTTC,CAISEPRGGVYEQYF
TRBJ2-7,.,TRBV5-6,.,TGTGCCAGCAGCCCGAGGGATCCGGGCTACGAGCAGTACTTC,CASSPRDPGYEQYF
TRBJ2-7,.,TRBV28,.,TGTGCCAGCAGTCCCCTCCGGGGGAGCTCCTACGAGCAGTACTTC,CASSPLRGSSYEQYF
TRBJ2-6,.,TRBV21-1,few,TGTGCCAGCAGCAAAGGACAGGGGGCATCCGGGGCCAACGTCCTGACTTTC,CASSKGQGASGANVLTF
TRBJ1-5,.,TRBV29-1,.,TGCAGCGTTGCTGCAGGGGGCAATCAGCCCCAGCATTTT,CSVAAGGNQPQHF
TRBJ1-5,.,TRBV7-2,.,TGTGCCAGCAGCGAGACCGGGACACTTAATCAGCCCCAGCATTTT,CASSETGTLNQPQHF
TRBJ1-4,.,TRBV28,.,TGTGCCACCGGGGTTTCGACTGAAAAACTGTTTTTT,CATGVSTEKLFF
TRBJ2-2,TRBD2,TRBV7-2,.,TGTGCCAGCAGCTTTCAAAGCGGGAGAGATACCGGGGAGCTGTTTTTT,CASSFQSGRDTGELFF
TRBJ1-2,.,TRBV30,.,TGTGCCTGGAGTGTAAACCCAAACTATGGCTACACCTTC,CAWSVNPNYGYTF
TRBJ1-1,.,TRBV28,few,TGTGCCAGCAGGGACCCGCCGGGACCTGAAGCTTTCTTT,CASRDPPGPEAFF
TRBJ2-7,.,TRBV5-8,.,TGTGCCAGCAGCTTGGAGCTGGGGGACTACGAGCAGTACTTC,CASSLELGDYEQYF
TRBJ2-7,TRBD2,TRBV11-3,.,TGTGCCAGCAGCCAAGCTAGCGGGAGTGCGTACGAGCAGTACTTC,CASSQASGSAYEQYF
TRBJ2-3,TRBD2,TRBV30,.,TGTGCCTGGAGTGGAGCGGGGGGGCATAATGAAGATACGCAGTATTTT,CAWSGAGGHNEDTQYF
TRBJ1-5,.,TRBV27,.,TGTGCCAGCAGTTTATGGTCCGACACACAACAGCCCCAGCATTTT,CASSLWSDTQQPQHF
TRBJ1-1,TRBD1,TRBV28,few,TGTGCCAGCAGTTTGGGCAGGGGGACCACTGAAGCTTTCTTT,CASSLGRGTTEAFF
TRBJ1-5,TRBD1,TRBV7-9,.,TGTGCCAGCAGCCGACAGGGCAACAATCAGCCCCAGCATTTT,CASSRQGNNQPQHF
TRBJ1-1,.,TRBV11-2,.,TGTGCCAGCAGCTTAGATCGGGCAGGGACCACTGAAGCTTTCTTT,CASSLDRAGTTEAFF
TRBJ2-7,.,TRBV6-6,few,TGTGCCAGCAGTTACTCGACTGTTGAGGGCGAGCAGTACTTC,CASSYSTVEGEQYF
TRBJ1-4,TRBD1,TRBV6-5,.,TGTGCCAGCAGGGGGGGGACAGGGCATAATGAAAAACTGTTTTTT,CASRGGTGHNEKLFF
TRBJ2-2,.,TRBV5-1,.,TGCGCCAGCAGCTTGGGGCTGGACACCGGGGAGCTGTTTTTT,CASSLGLDTGELFF
TRBJ2-7,TRBD1,TRBV5-4,.,TGTGCCAGCACAGACAGGGCCCACGAGCAGTACTTC,CASTDRAHEQYF
TRBJ2-3,.,TRBV5-4,.,TGTGCCAGCAGCTTTGACGGGGGCGGCACAGATACGCAGTATTTT,CASSFDGGGTDTQYF
TRBJ2-7,.,TRBV7-9,.,TGTGCCAGCAGCGAAGAGGGGGTAAAAGAGCAGTACTTC,CASSEEGVKEQYF
TRBJ2-4,.,TRBV19,.,TGTGCCAGTAGTATTTCAGGAGAAGTATCGCACATTCAGTACTTC,CASSISGEVSHIQYF
TRBJ2-7,.,TRBV5-4,.,TGTGCCAGCAGCTCAAAAAATTACGAGCAGTACTTC,CASSSKNYEQYF
TRBJ2-7,.,TRBV4-3,.,TGCGCCAGCAGCCAAGATAGCGGCTGGTCCTACGAGCAGTACTTC,CASSQDSGWSYEQYF
TRBJ2-5,TRBD1,TRBV5-4,.,TGTGCCAGCAGCCGGGGGACAGGGGGCGATGAGACCCAGTACTTC,CASSRGTGGDETQYF
TRBJ1-4,.,TRBV28,once,TGTGCCAGCAGTTTTCGGGGGGCAGGAACTAATGAAAAACTGTTTTTT,CASSFRGAGTNEKLFF